Presented here are 26 T cell receptor beta chains from one specimen sequenced in a study of shared clonotypes between healthy human individuals. Profiling relied on immunoSEQ multiplex PCR, and the TCRdb table lists in-frame clones only, not all of them. There are about a million clones in the sample; about three quarters occur only once, and approximately 1.5% lies in the top ten. The sequenced sample was memory CD4+ T cells sorted from blood. Subset denoted: CD45RA-negative fraction. The receptors come from a young man in good health.

The chain recombines TRBV28 with TRBJ1-2; D not certain. Per germline, CDR1 MDHEN and CDR2 SYDVKM. The V and J ends lost 5 bases and 8 bases respectively, with 12 bases between them. CDR3 length equals 12 residues. DNA for the CDR3: TGTGCCAGCAGTACTAGGGCGCCGGGCTACACCTTC. This sequence encodes CASSTRAPGYTF.

The chain joins TRBV5-1 to TRBJ2-2, with 9 bases lining up with TRBD2. There are 15 residues in the CDR3. The germline CDR1 and CDR2 sequences are SGHRS and YFSETQ. The J segment lost 3 bases and the V segment lost 3 bases, leaving 3 bases of the junction unmatched. In DNA, the CDR3 is TGCGCCAGCAGCTCGGGACTAGCCTACACCGGGGAGCTGTTTTTT. Amino acids: CASSSGLAYTGELFF.

The gene calls are TRBV10-3 and TRBJ1-2, with TRBD1 matching over 9 bases. This CDR3 is built from 14 residues. Germline CDR1 and CDR2: ENHRY and SYGVKD. J lost 8 bases, V lost 4 bases, and 8 bases had no gene match. The CDR3 DNA sequence: TGTGCCATCAGTGCCACGGGACAGGGTATGGGCTACACCTTC. It is translated as CAISATGQGMGYTF.

V usage is TRBV7-2 and J usage is TRBJ1-1; 9 nucleotides line up with TRBD1. The ends lost 5 bases at V and 4 bases at J; junction bases unmatched: 8. The CDR3 consists of 15 residues. The V gene's germline CDR1 is SGHTA and CDR2 FQGNSA. In DNA form, the CDR3 reads TGTGCCAGCAGCGGCAGGACAGGGGTGACCACTGAAGCTTTCTTT. It is translated as CASSGRTGVTTEAFF.

This clone appeared many times. The chain recombines TRBV6-4 with TRBJ2-2; D is possibly TRBD2 (6 bases). From germline, CDR1 is MRHNA and CDR2 SNTAGT. V lost 9 bases to trimming and J lost 4 bases, with 15 bases between them. This CDR3 is 14 amino acids long. The CDR3 is CASTGSPGTGELFF. As DNA, the CDR3 is TGTGCCAGTACCGGGAGCCCAGGCACCGGGGAGCTGTTTTTT.

The gene calls are TRBV6-5 and TRBJ2-1; possibly TRBD2 for D (6 bases). CDR3 length: 15 amino acids. The V and J ends lost 4 bases and 11 bases respectively, with 21 bases between them. Germline CDR1 MNHEY, CDR2 SVGAGI. The CDR3 loop is CASSSRGHLGGKQFF. In DNA form, the CDR3 reads TGTGCCAGCAGTTCTAGGGGCCATCTGGGAGGTAAGCAGTTCTTC.

This clone was recorded a few times. The V gene is TRBV7-6, the J gene TRBJ2-7; D possibly corresponds to TRBD2 (5 bases). CDR1 is SGHVS, CDR2 FNYEAQ, per germline. V was cut by 5 bases and J by 4 bases, with 21 bases left in between. The CDR3 is made up of 16 amino acids. The CDR3 loop reads CASSPISAGSAYEQYF. The CDR3 bases are TGTGCCAGCAGCCCAATATCTGCGGGTTCCGCTTACGAGCAGTACTTC.

The chain joins TRBV11-3 to TRBJ2-3, with D maybe TRBD1 (5 bases). The CDR3 has 15 residues. V lost 1 base and J 0 bases, leaving 8 bases between the germline ends. The germline CDR1 and CDR2 sequences are SGHNT and YENEEA. The CDR3: CASSLAAGSTDTQYF. CDR3 in DNA: TGTGCCAGCAGCTTAGCGGCAGGGAGCACAGATACGCAGTATTTT.

Notes on this clone: The sample carries other DNA sequences with the same CDR3. V gene TRBV6-1 combines with J gene TRBJ1-4; weak D call: TRBD1 (5 bases). V gave up 1 base and J gave up 5 bases, with 11 bases separating them. Germline loops: CDR1 MNHNS, CDR2 SASEGT. This CDR3 is built from 15 residues. The CDR3 loop reads CASSEGGGSNEKLFF. The DNA for the CDR3 is TGTGCCAGCAGTGAAGGTGGGGGTTCCAATGAAAAACTGTTTTTT.

The CDR3 is CASSLDQLTQTQYF. In nucleotides, the CDR3 is TGTGCCAGCAGCTTAGATCAACTAACCCAGACCCAGTACTTC. The chain has TRBV11-2 and TRBJ2-5; D call uncertain. Trimming stripped 0 bases from V and 6 bases from J, with 11 bases between. Germline-derived CDR1 and CDR2 are SGHAT and FQNNGV. The CDR3 is 14 amino acids.

V usage is TRBV4-3 and J usage is TRBJ2-2, with TRBD1 as a possible D gene (6 bases). Germline V CDR1 and CDR2: LGHNA, YSLEER. This CDR3 has 16 amino acids. Trimming pared 3 bases from V and 4 bases from J, leaving 15 bases between. The chain's CDR3 is CASSQRGRGGTGELFF. The CDR3 nucleotides are TGCGCCAGCAGCCAGAGGGGGAGAGGGGGCACCGGGGAGCTGTTTTTT.

V usage is TRBV29-1 and J usage is TRBJ2-3, with 8 nucleotides matching TRBD2. This CDR3 spans 17 amino acids. Unmatched junction bases numbered 15, after V lost 6 bases and J lost 1 base. CDR1 is SQVTM, CDR2 ANQGSEA, per germline. This CDR3 is CSVDRSSGSVGTDTQYF. In DNA form, the CDR3 reads TGCAGCGTCGACAGGTCTAGCGGGTCTGTTGGCACAGATACGCAGTATTTT.

This chain uses TRBV9 with TRBJ2-2, with 12 bases that match TRBD2. Germline CDR1 SGDLS, CDR2 YYNGEE. This CDR3 has 15 amino acids. V dropped 3 bases and J dropped 7; count of bases not matched to a gene: 4. The CDR3 loop is CASSERTSGNGELFF. In DNA, the CDR3 is TGTGCCAGCAGCGAGAGGACTAGCGGGAACGGGGAGCTGTTTTTT.

The genes are TRBV4-1 and TRBJ1-2; D ambiguous. CDR1 is MGHRA and CDR2 is YSYEKL in the germline V gene. Trimming took off 3 bases at V and 2 bases at J, with 13 bases between the two ends. The CDR3 is made up of 15 amino acids. The CDR3 DNA follows: TGCGCCAGCAGCCACGGAACTTCGGGGAACTATGGCTACACCTTC. This translates into CASSHGTSGNYGYTF.

The gene calls are TRBV19 and TRBJ2-7; D is uncertain. Trimming stripped 3 bases from V and 6 bases from J, with 12 bases between. The CDR3 has 13 amino acids. Looked up from germline, CDR1 is LNHDA and CDR2 is SQIVND (reference sequence). CDR3 protein: CASSIKGTGEQYF. DNA of the CDR3: TGTGCCAGTAGTATCAAGGGTACGGGCGAGCAGTACTTC.

The chain uses TRBV5-1 and TRBJ2-7; D perhaps matches TRBD2 (5 bases). Germline CDR1 and CDR2: SGHRS and YFSETQ. The CDR3 length is 14 residues. Trimming cost V 4 bases and J 5 bases, with 16 bases left between them. The CDR3 DNA sequence: TGCGCCAGCAGCAGTGGGGTAGCGAGGGACGAGCAGTACTTC. It translates to CASSSGVARDEQYF.

This clone was found many times. The CDR3 DNA is TGCGCCAGCAGCCCCCTTGGATTCACTGAAGCTTTCTTT. It encodes CASSPLGFTEAFF. This chain connects TRBV4-1 to TRBJ1-1; D gene uncertain. V was pared by 4 bases and J by 4 bases, with 10 bases between. CDR1 and CDR2 (germline): MGHRA, YSYEKL. This CDR3 is built from 13 residues.

The rearrangement uses TRBV5-6 and TRBJ2-3, with 8 positions matching TRBD2. Trimming took 2 bases from V and 1 from J; bases not matched to a gene: 9. Per germline, CDR1 SGHDT and CDR2 YYEEEE. The CDR3 runs to 17 residues. CDR3: CASSLEAAGVGTDTQYF. CDR3 nucleotide sequence: TGTGCCAGCAGCTTAGAAGCAGCGGGAGTAGGCACAGATACGCAGTATTTT.

The rearrangement joins TRBV28 to TRBJ2-7; D remains unclear. Germline V CDR1 and CDR2: MDHEN, SYDVKM. The CDR3 covers 13 residues. The ends were cut back, 5 bases at V and 3 bases at J, with 11 bases in the middle. DNA of the CDR3: TGTGCCAGCAGTGGCCCCCTTCACTACGAGCAGTACTTC. This sequence encodes CASSGPLHYEQYF.

The chain uses TRBV6-1 and TRBJ2-5; TRBD2 agrees at 9 bases. The CDR3 totals 15 residues. V shed 4 bases and J 4 bases; nucleotides not matched to a gene: 7. Germline V gene data show CDR1 as MNHNS and CDR2 as SASEGT. The CDR3 here is CASSVGGRAPETQYF. The CDR3 DNA reads TGTGCCAGCAGTGTCGGCGGGAGGGCTCCAGAGACCCAGTACTTC.

This clone was observed many times. This sample includes further DNA sequences coding for the same CDR3. V gene TRBV6-1 combines with J gene TRBJ1-2; 8 bases fit TRBD1. Germline CDR1 reads MNHNS; CDR2 reads SASEGT. V shed 6 bases, J shed 2 bases, and the junction held 5 bases outside the gene matches. The CDR3 has 14 residues. The CDR3 region is CASRLGQGNYGYTF. The CDR3 DNA follows: TGTGCCAGCAGGCTCGGACAGGGAAACTATGGCTACACCTTC.

The rearrangement joins TRBV5-1 to TRBJ2-7; D gene uncertain. V lost 3 bases and J lost 2, with 6 bases in between. Germline V gene sequence: CDR1 SGHRS, CDR2 YFSETQ. CDR3 length: 12 residues. The CDR3 nucleotides are TGCGCCAGCAGCTCTACAGCCTACGAGCAGTACTTC. Translation: CASSSTAYEQYF.

This clone has more than one count but fewer than ten. J is TRBJ2-7 and V is TRBV2; maybe TRBD1 (5 bases). V was pared by 8 bases and J by 0 bases, with 14 bases between. The CDR3 has 14 amino acids. Germline V CDR1 and CDR2: SNHLY, FYNNEI. The CDR3 DNA reads as TGTGCCAGCCGACAGCTCTTAAGCTCCTACGAGCAGTACTTC. It specifies CASRQLLSSYEQYF. The full variable domain, with the rest looked up from reference TRBV2 and TRBJ2-7, is EPEVTQTPSHQVTQMGQEVILRCVPISNHLYFYWYRQILGQKVEFLVSFYNNEISEKSEIFDDQFSVERPDGSNFTLKIRSTKLEDSAMYFCASRQLLSSYEQYFGPGTRLTVT.

This clone was detected once. This sequence joins TRBV18 and TRBJ1-1, with TRBD1 matching 8 bases. From germline, CDR1 is KGHSH and CDR2 LQKENI. With V trimmed by 5 bases and J by 3 bases, 8 bases remained unmatched. This CDR3 region has 15 residues. CDR3 DNA: TGTGCCAGCTCAACGCAGGGGGCGGGCGACACTGAAGCTTTCTTT. This sequence encodes CASSTQGAGDTEAFF.

The rearrangement uses TRBV30 and TRBJ2-7; TRBD1 agrees at 10 bases. The germline CDR1 and CDR2 sequences are GTSNPN and SVGIG (reference sequence). This CDR3 has 14 residues. V lost 2 bases and J lost 7; bases outside the gene matches: 8. The CDR3 loop reads CAWSPLDRGGEQYF. CDR3 coding DNA: TGTGCCTGGAGTCCCCTGGACAGGGGGGGGGAGCAGTACTTC. Full variable domain (outside the CDR3, taken from reference TRBV30 and TRBJ2-7): SQTIHQWPATLVQPVGSPLSLECTVEGTSNPNLYWYRQAAGRGLQLLFYSVGIGQISSEVPQNLSASRPQDRQFILSSKKLLLSDSGFYLCAWSPLDRGGEQYFGPGTRLTVT.

The gene calls are TRBV30 and TRBJ2-1; D is unresolved. With 4 bases removed from V and 3 bases from J, the gap between germline ends came to 7 bases. The germline V gene encodes CDR1 GTSNPN and CDR2 SVGIG (reference sequence). The CDR3 runs to 12 residues. Written as DNA, the CDR3 is TGTGCCTGGAACGCCGGCTACAATGAGCAGTTCTTC. It translates to CAWNAGYNEQFF.